These T cell receptor beta chains were read from a single sample in a study of blood T cell repertoires in COVID-19. Libraries were prepared by immunoSEQ multiplex PCR; TCRdb keeps only in-frame clonotypes and omits some of them. This table holds about 62,000 clones, approximately 80% found once. Sequencing was performed on peripheral blood. These receptors were obtained from a woman in her fifties or sixties with active or convalescent COVID-19. CDR3s include the opening cysteine and the closing phenylalanine or tryptophan. The order of the fields is clone size, J gene, V gene, D gene, CDR3 protein, CDR3 DNA. D genes are given only for firm matches. Expanded clones are given a class, and other clones once, few, many or no size at all.

>once|TRBJ2-1|TRBV5-1|TRBD1
CASSLVGGQGEGNEQFF
TGCGCCAGCAGCTTGGTAGGGGGACAGGGAGAGGGCAATGAGCAGTTCTTC
>.|TRBJ1-1|TRBV16|TRBD1
CASSRQGQLNTEAFF
TGTGCCAGCAGCCGACAGGGACAGCTGAACACTGAAGCTTTCTTT
>few|TRBJ1-4|TRBV7-2|TRBD1
CASSLAGAGGREKLFF
TGTGCCAGCAGCTTAGCAGGGGCAGGGGGTAGAGAAAAACTGTTTTTT
>.|TRBJ1-3|TRBV27|.
CASSTRDSGNTIYF
TGTGCCAGCAGCACTAGGGATTCTGGAAACACCATATATTTT
>few|TRBJ2-7|TRBV21-1|.
CASREGQNTSYEQYF
TGTGCCAGCAGAGAGGGACAAAACACCTCCTACGAGCAGTACTTC
>.|TRBJ2-5|TRBV9|TRBD2
CASSVALAGIETQYF
TGTGCCAGCAGCGTAGCTCTAGCGGGAATAGAGACCCAGTACTTC
>.|TRBJ1-4|TRBV5-1|TRBD1
CASSLATGINEKLFF
TGCGCCAGCAGCTTGGCGACAGGGATTAATGAAAAACTGTTTTTT
>.|TRBJ2-7|TRBV14|.
CASSGPGDEQYF
TGTGCCAGCTCGGGACCAGGGGACGAGCAGTACTTC
>few|TRBJ1-4|TRBV6-5|.
CASSNPRDLGEKLFF
TGTGCCAGCAGCAATCCTCGGGATCTCGGAGAAAAACTGTTTTTT
>.|TRBJ2-3|TRBV2|.
CASSPPGLEASDTQYF
TGTGCCAGCAGTCCTCCGGGACTTGAGGCCTCAGATACGCAGTATTTT
>.|TRBJ2-2|TRBV30|.
CAWSVETVANTGELFF
TGTGCCTGGAGTGTAGAAACAGTCGCGAACACCGGGGAGCTGTTTTTT
>.|TRBJ2-3|TRBV30|TRBD2
CAWSVLSGRTDTQYF
TGTGCCTGGAGTGTTTTAAGCGGGAGGACAGATACGCAGTATTTT
>.|TRBJ1-1|TRBV6-5|TRBD1
CASQGSGTVNTEAFF
TGTGCCAGCCAAGGTAGCGGGACAGTGAACACTGAAGCTTTCTTT
>.|TRBJ2-2|TRBV6-5|.
CASSSSANTGELFF
TGTGCCAGCAGTAGCAGCGCGAACACCGGGGAGCTGTTTTTT
>.|TRBJ1-4|TRBV19|TRBD1
CASKAGGKLFF
TGTGCCAGTAAGGCAGGGGGAAAACTGTTTTTT
>.|TRBJ2-7|TRBV6-1|.
CASSEEPGSDEQYF
TGTGCCAGCAGTGAAGAACCGGGTTCAGACGAGCAGTACTTC
>.|TRBJ2-1|TRBV5-1|TRBD2
CASSLVGTSGTYNEQFF
TGCGCCAGCAGCTTGGTGGGGACTAGCGGGACCTACAATGAGCAGTTCTTC
>few|TRBJ2-3|TRBV4-2|TRBD2
CASTGAGKLTDTQYF
TGTGCCAGCACGGGAGCGGGAAAGCTCACAGATACGCAGTATTTT
>.|TRBJ1-4|TRBV29-1|TRBD1
CSVTGGTNEKLFF
TGCAGCGTTACAGGGGGCACTAATGAAAAACTGTTTTTT
>.|TRBJ2-1|TRBV4-3|TRBD2
CASSQDLLRTSGRRDEQFF
TGCGCCAGCAGCCAAGATCTCCTTCGGACTAGCGGGAGACGGGATGAGCAGTTCTTC
>once|TRBJ2-1|TRBV18|.
CASSPQGRNEQFF
TGTGCCAGCTCACCGCAGGGGCGGAATGAGCAGTTCTTC
>.|TRBJ1-2|TRBV19|TRBD1
CASSIRGQGYGYTF
TGTGCCAGTAGTATAAGAGGACAGGGCTACGGCTACACCTTC
>.|TRBJ1-5|TRBV12-3/TRBV12-4|.
CASSLGGGKPQHF
TGTGCCAGCAGTTTAGGGGGGGGGAAGCCCCAGCATTTT
>.|TRBJ1-1|TRBV6-1|.
CASSEAYRRTEAFF
TGTGCCAGCAGTGAAGCCTACCGCCGAACCGAAGCTTTCTTT
>.|TRBJ2-3|TRBV27|TRBD2
CASSPSGGNTQYF
TGTGCCAGCAGTCCCTCGGGGGGAAATACGCAGTATTTT
>.|TRBJ2-7|TRBV20-1|TRBD1
CSAETGDEQYF
TGCAGTGCTGAAACAGGGGACGAGCAGTACTTC
>.|TRBJ2-2|TRBV11-2|TRBD1
CASRLLQGANTGELFF
TGTGCCAGCAGATTACTGCAGGGGGCGAACACCGGGGAGCTGTTTTTT
>.|TRBJ2-5|TRBV3-1/TRBV3-2|TRBD2
CASSQDRGGLAGGRETQYF
TGTGCCAGCAGCCAAGATCGAGGTGGACTAGCGGGAGGCAGAGAGACCCAGTACTTC
>.|TRBJ1-1|TRBV6-1|.
CASSEPSAVAFF
TGTGCCAGCAGTGAACCCTCGGCGGTGGCTTTCTTT